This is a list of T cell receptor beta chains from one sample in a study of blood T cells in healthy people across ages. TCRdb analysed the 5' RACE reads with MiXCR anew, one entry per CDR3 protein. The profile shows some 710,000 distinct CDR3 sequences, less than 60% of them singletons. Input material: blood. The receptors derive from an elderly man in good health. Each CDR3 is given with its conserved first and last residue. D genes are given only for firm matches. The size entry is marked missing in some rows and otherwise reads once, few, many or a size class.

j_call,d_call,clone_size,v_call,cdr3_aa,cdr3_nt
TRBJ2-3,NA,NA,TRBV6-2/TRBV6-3,CASSLAVVDTQYF,TGTGCCAGCAGCCTCGCTGTGGTGGATACGCAGTATTTT
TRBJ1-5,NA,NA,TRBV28,CASSLVQGSQPQHF,TGTGCCAGCAGCCTAGTGCAGGGCTCTCAGCCCCAGCATTTT
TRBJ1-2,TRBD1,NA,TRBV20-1,CSATPTGSGYTF,TGCAGTGCCACACCGACAGGGTCTGGCTACACCTTC
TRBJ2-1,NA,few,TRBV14,CASSQVSLNEQFF,TGTGCCAGCAGCCAAGTTAGCCTCAATGAGCAGTTCTTC
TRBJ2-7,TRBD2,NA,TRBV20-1,CSARDHMGLAGRSSYNEQYF,TGCAGTGCTAGAGATCATATGGGACTAGCGGGAAGGAGCTCCTACAATGAGCAGTACTTC
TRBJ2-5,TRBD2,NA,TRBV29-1,CSVDDTTSGRWNEQYF,TGCAGCGTTGATGATACCACTAGCGGGAGATGGAATGAGCAGTACTTC
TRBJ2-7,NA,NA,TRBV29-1,CSVEGLGTSYEQYF,TGCAGCGTTGAGGGGTTGGGGACCTCCTACGAGCAGTACTTC
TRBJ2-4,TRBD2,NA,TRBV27,CASSPRGVGNEDIQYF,TGTGCCAGCAGTCCCCGGGGGGTAGGGAACGAAGACATTCAGTACTTC
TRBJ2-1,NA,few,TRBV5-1,CASLRDPGGYNEQFF,TGCGCCAGCCTCCGGGACCCTGGGGGCTACAATGAGCAGTTCTTC
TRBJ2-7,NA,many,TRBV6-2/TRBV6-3,CASSYGREHEQYF,TGTGCCAGCAGTTATGGTCGGGAACACGAGCAGTACTTC
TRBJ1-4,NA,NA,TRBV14,CASSARGFYEKLFF,TGTGCCAGCAGCGCCAGGGGCTTTTATGAAAAACTGTTTTTT
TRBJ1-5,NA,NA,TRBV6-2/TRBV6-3,CASRTTFTGIEQPQHF,TGTGCCAGCAGAACCACTTTTACAGGGATAGAGCAGCCCCAGCATTTT
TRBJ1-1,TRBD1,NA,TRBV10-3,CAIRDRAKNTEAFF,TGTGCCATCAGGGACAGGGCCAAGAACACTGAAGCTTTCTTT
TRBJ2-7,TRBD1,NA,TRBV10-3,CAISDLTGDPYEQYF,TGTGCCATCAGTGATCTGACAGGGGACCCCTACGAGCAGTACTTC
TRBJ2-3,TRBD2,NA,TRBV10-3,CAIRTKKIATGTRDTDTQYF,TGTGCCATCAGAACGAAAAAGATCGCCACCGGGACTAGGGATACAGATACGCAGTATTTT
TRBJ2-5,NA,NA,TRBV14,CASSQDRTVGETQYF,TGTGCCAGCAGCCAAGATCGGACGGTAGGGGAGACCCAGTACTTC
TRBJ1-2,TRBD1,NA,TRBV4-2,CASSQDWQGARYGYTF,TGTGCCAGCAGCCAAGACTGGCAGGGGGCGCGGTATGGCTACACCTTC
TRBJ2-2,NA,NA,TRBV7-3,CASNLTGGELFF,TGTGCCAGCAACTTAACCGGTGGGGAGCTGTTTTTT
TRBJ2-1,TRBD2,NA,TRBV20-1,CSARVPGTRLRNEQFF,TGCAGTGCTAGAGTCCCCGGGACTAGACTCCGCAATGAGCAGTTCTTC
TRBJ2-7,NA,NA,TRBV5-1,CASSYKEAYEQYF,TGCGCCAGCAGCTACAAAGAGGCCTACGAGCAGTACTTC
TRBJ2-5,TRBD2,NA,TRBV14,CASSQGLPQETQYF,TGTGCCAGCAGCCAGGGACTACCCCAAGAGACCCAGTACTTC
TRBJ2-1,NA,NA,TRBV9,CASSVAQGVVGNEQFF,TGTGCCAGCAGCGTAGCTCAAGGGGTAGTGGGGAATGAGCAGTTCTTC
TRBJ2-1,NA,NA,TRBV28,CASSLGARGVYNEQFF,TGTGCCAGCAGTTTAGGGGCCAGGGGGGTTTACAATGAGCAGTTCTTC
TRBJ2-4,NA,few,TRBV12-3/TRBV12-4,CASSQQGLQAKNIQYF,TGTGCCAGCAGTCAACAGGGTTTACAAGCCAAAAACATTCAGTACTTC
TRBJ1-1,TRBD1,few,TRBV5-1,CASSLAAGGSNTEAFF,TGCGCCAGCAGCTTGGCCGCAGGGGGATCGAACACTGAAGCTTTCTTT
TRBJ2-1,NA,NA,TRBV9,CASSVGRTTTYNEQFF,TGTGCCAGCAGCGTAGGGAGGACTACCACCTACAATGAGCAGTTCTTC
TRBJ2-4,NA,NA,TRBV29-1,CSVERGEGKNIQYF,TGCAGCGTTGAAAGGGGGGAGGGGAAAAACATTCAGTACTTC
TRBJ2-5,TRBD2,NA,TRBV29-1,CSVDIEGGETQYF,TGCAGCGTTGATATCGAGGGAGGGGAGACCCAGTACTTC
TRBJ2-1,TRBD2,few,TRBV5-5,CASSLARGTSGNNEQFF,TGCGCCAGCAGCTTGGCGAGGGGGACTAGCGGCAACAATGAGCAGTTCTTC
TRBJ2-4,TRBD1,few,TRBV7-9,CASSSGQAFLEAKNIQYF,TGTGCCAGCAGCTCGGGACAGGCGTTCCTGGAGGCCAAAAACATTCAGTACTTC
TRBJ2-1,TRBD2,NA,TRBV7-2,CACSLASGSHEQFF,TGTGCCTGCAGCTTGGCTAGCGGGAGTCATGAGCAGTTCTTC
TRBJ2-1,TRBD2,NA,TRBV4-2,CASSQDRLAGGYNEQFF,TGTGCCAGCAGCCAAGATCGACTAGCGGGGGGTTACAATGAGCAGTTCTTC
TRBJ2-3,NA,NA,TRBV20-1,CSARGRTLYTQYF,TGCAGTGCTAGAGGTCGGACCCTCTATACGCAGTATTTT
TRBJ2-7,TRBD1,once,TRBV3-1,CASTPTGGESQYF,TGTGCCAGCACGCCAACAGGGGGTGAGTCCCAGTACTTC
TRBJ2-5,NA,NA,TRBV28,CASSRDGNLQETQYF,TGTGCCAGCAGTCGGGACGGTAACCTCCAAGAGACCCAGTACTTC
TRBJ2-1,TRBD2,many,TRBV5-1,CASSLGGGRADNEQFF,TGCGCCAGCAGCTTGGGAGGCGGGAGGGCCGACAATGAGCAGTTCTTC
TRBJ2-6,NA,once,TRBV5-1,CASSWDGPGANVLTF,TGCGCCAGCAGCTGGGACGGTCCTGGGGCCAACGTCCTGACTTTC